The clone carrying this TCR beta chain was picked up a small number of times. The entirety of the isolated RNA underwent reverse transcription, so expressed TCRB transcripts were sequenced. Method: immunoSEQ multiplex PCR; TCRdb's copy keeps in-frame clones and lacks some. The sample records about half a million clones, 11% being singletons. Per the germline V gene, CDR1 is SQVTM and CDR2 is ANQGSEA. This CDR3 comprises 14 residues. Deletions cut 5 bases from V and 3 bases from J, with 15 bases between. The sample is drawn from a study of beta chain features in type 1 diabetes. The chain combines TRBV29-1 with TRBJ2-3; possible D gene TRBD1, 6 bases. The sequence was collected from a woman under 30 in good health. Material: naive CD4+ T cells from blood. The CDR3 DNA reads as TGCAGCGTTTCCAGGGGTAGTTTGACAGATACGCAGTATTTT. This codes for CSVSRGSLTDTQYF.